This T cell receptor (beta chain) was captured in a study of OX40 agonist ivuxolimab in advanced cancers. Study-level information: The patients' treatment was ivuxolimab, an agonistic anti-OX40 (CD134) antibody. Patients enrolled in dose escalation were diagnosed with hepatocellular carcinoma, melanoma, renal cell or head and neck cancer.

This clone was counted a few times. The table came from immunoSEQ multiplex PCR; TCRdb's copy has only in-frame clones and leaves some out. Among around 46,000 clones listed, about 79% were seen once. The TCR sequence derives from an adult with an advanced solid tumor such as melanoma, head and neck, liver or kidney cancer. Sample: CD4+ or CD8+ T cells sorted from blood, taken in a trial of the OX40 agonist ivuxolimab.

The CDR3 loop is CASSLGAGFMNTEAFF. The CDR3 DNA follows: TGTGCCAGCAGCTTAGGAGCAGGGTTTATGAACACTGAAGCTTTCTTT. V usage is TRBV7-2 and J usage is TRBJ1-1; the D gene is possibly TRBD1 (5 bases). Germline CDR1 is SGHTA and CDR2 is FQGNSA. The V end lost 1 base, the J end lost 0 bases, and 12 bases lay between the germline ends. This CDR3 contains 16 residues.